These 20 T cell receptor beta chains originate from one sample sequenced in a study of T cell responses to AZD1222 COVID-19 vaccine. Profiled with immunoSEQ multiplex PCR; TCRdb holds only in-frame clones, not every one. This table holds 130,000 to 150,000 clones, 88% found once. The sample in question was peripheral blood, obtained on day 0 of MenACWY control vaccination. The receptors come from an adult in good health.

This clone has only one observation. This sequence joins TRBV24-1 and TRBJ2-1; TRBD1 might be the D (6 bases). Germline CDR1 and CDR2: KGHDR and SFDVKD. Between the trimmed V and J ends, which lost 3 bases and 3 bases, there was a span of 17 bases. This CDR3 region has 17 residues. The CDR3 sequence: CATSDNLRGARYNEQFF. CDR3 sequence (DNA): TGTGCCACCAGTGATAACCTCAGGGGAGCACGCTACAATGAGCAGTTCTTC.

A remark on this clone: Other DNA variants within this sample encode the same CDR3. This sequence joins TRBV11-2 and TRBJ2-3; D ambiguous. This CDR3 has 14 residues. V was clipped by 1 base and J by 0 bases, with 5 bases between them. Germline V gene lookup returns CDR1 SGHAT and CDR2 FQNNGV. The chain's CDR3 is CASSLGVSTDTQYF. The CDR3 DNA reads as TGTGCCAGCAGCTTAGGGGTCAGCACAGATACGCAGTATTTT.

V is TRBV3-1 (or the pseudogene TRBV3-2) and J is TRBJ2-7; tentative D call: TRBD1 (6 bases). Per germline, CDR1 LGHDT and CDR2 YNNKEL (reference sequence). Trimming took off 3 bases at V and 6 bases at J, with 12 bases between the two ends. This CDR3 has 13 residues. The CDR3 region has the DNA TGTGCCAGCAGCCAGGGACACAGCTCCGAGCAGTACTTC. Translated: CASSQGHSSEQYF.

The rearrangement links TRBV7-2 to TRBJ1-4; TRBD1 agrees at 9 bases. Losses at the gene ends were 5 bases for V and 10 bases for J; bases not matched to a gene: 8. Germline assignment: CDR1 SGHTA and CDR2 FQGNSA. The CDR3 consists of 14 residues. The CDR3 DNA is TGTGCCAGCAGCCCCCCGGGACAGGGACTAAAACTGTTTTTT. Its protein product is CASSPPGQGLKLFF.

V and J are TRBV27 and TRBJ1-2; TRBD1 agrees at 9 bases. The trim removed 4 bases at V and 8 bases at J, leaving 8 bases unmatched. In germline, CDR1 is MNHEY, CDR2 SMNVEV (reference sequence). This CDR3 contains 14 residues. This chain's CDR3 is CASSSLDRGVGYTF. The DNA for the CDR3 is TGTGCCAGCAGTTCTTTGGACAGGGGCGTGGGCTACACCTTC.

The rearrangement links TRBV11-3 to TRBJ1-6; TRBD1 agrees at 7 bases. CDR1 SGHNT and CDR2 YENEEA come from the germline V gene. The CDR3 runs 15 residues. With V trimmed by 0 bases and J by 7 bases, 3 bases remained unmatched. CDR3 nucleotides: TGTGCCAGCAGCTTAGAAGGGACAGAGAATTCACCCCTCCACTTT. Protein product: CASSLEGTENSPLHF.

This chain joins TRBV30 and TRBJ2-7; 11 nucleotides match TRBD1. The CDR3 is 13 residues long. The V segment lost 3 bases and the J segment 10 bases; nucleotides outside the gene matches: 8. CDR1 GTSNPN and CDR2 SVGIG come from the germline V gene (reference sequence). CDR3 loop: CAWRAGTGGTQYF. Here the CDR3 DNA reads TGTGCCTGGAGGGCCGGGACAGGGGGAACCCAGTACTTC. The whole variable domain, remainder taken from reference TRBV30 and TRBJ2-7, is SQTIHQWPATLVQPVGSPLSLECTVEGTSNPNLYWYRQAAGRGLQLLFYSVGIGQISSEVPQNLSASRPQDRQFILSSKKLLLSDSGFYLCAWRAGTGGTQYFGPGTRLTVT.

This clone was observed a single time. The J gene is TRBJ1-1, the V gene TRBV5-1, with a possible D match to TRBD1 (6 bases). This CDR3 is built from 14 residues. CDR1 and CDR2 from the germline V gene are SGHRS and YFSETQ. The germline V and J ends were trimmed by 0 bases and 5 bases, with 11 bases remaining between them. Here the CDR3 DNA reads TGCGCCAGCAGCTTGGGACAGGTGGGAACTGAAGCTTTCTTT. Its protein product is CASSLGQVGTEAFF.

The V call is TRBV6-2 or TRBV6-3, the J call TRBJ2-1; 7 bases fit TRBD2. The CDR3 spans 19 residues. The V gene's germline CDR1 is MNHEY and CDR2 SVGEGT. With V trimmed by 3 bases and J by 1 base, 15 bases remained unmatched. The CDR3 spells CASSYQGGGLARSYNEQFF. CDR3 coding DNA: TGTGCCAGCAGTTATCAAGGCGGGGGACTTGCCCGTTCCTACAATGAGCAGTTCTTC.

J is TRBJ1-2 and V is TRBV6-2 or TRBV6-3, with 7 bases lining up with TRBD1. Germline assignment: CDR1 MNHEY and CDR2 SVGEGT. The CDR3 is 14 residues long. Trimming removed 6 bases from V and 0 bases from J; junction bases left unmatched: 4. The CDR3 coding sequence is TGTGCCAGCAGCCGGGACAGAGCTAACTATGGCTACACCTTC. This sequence encodes CASSRDRANYGYTF.

V usage is TRBV7-2 and J usage is TRBJ2-3, with TRBD2 matching 9 bases. Unmatched junction bases numbered 4, after V lost 5 bases and J lost 1 base. Germline V gives CDR1 SGHTA, CDR2 FQGNSA. This CDR3 is built from 15 residues. The CDR3 spells CASSAIAGGTDTQYF. In nucleotides, the CDR3 is TGTGCCAGCAGCGCTATAGCGGGGGGCACAGATACGCAGTATTTT. Combining the CDR3 with reference TRBV7-2 and TRBJ2-3 gives the whole variable domain GAGVSQSPSNKVTEKGKDVELRCDPISGHTALYWYRQSLGQGLEFLIYFQGNSAPDKSGLPSDRFSAERTGGSVSTLTIQRTQQEDSAVYLCASSAIAGGTDTQYFGPGTRLTVL.

V gene TRBV13 combines with J gene TRBJ2-7; possibly TRBD2 for D (5 bases). V lost 8 bases and J lost 6, with 20 bases in between. There are 14 residues in the CDR3. Germline V gene lookup returns CDR1 PRHDT and CDR2 FYEKMQ (reference sequence). CDR3 region: CASGPPEEGSEQYF. Written as DNA, the CDR3 is TGTGCCAGCGGACCGCCTGAGGAAGGGAGCGAGCAGTACTTC.

V gene TRBV29-1 combines with J gene TRBJ2-7, with D unclear. Germline V gene sequence: CDR1 SQVTM, CDR2 ANQGSEA. The V and J ends lost 8 bases and 0 bases respectively, with 14 bases between them. The CDR3 spans 13 residues. The CDR3 sequence is CSTLGRNSYEQYF. The DNA of the CDR3 is TGCAGCACTCTCGGACGTAACTCCTACGAGCAGTACTTC.

This clone occurred once. V is TRBV3-1 (or the pseudogene TRBV3-2) and J is TRBJ1-2, with a tentative D call TRBD1 (5 bases). CDR1 is LGHDT and CDR2 is YNNKEL in the germline V gene (reference sequence). The CDR3 covers 16 residues. Between the trimmed V and J ends, which lost 1 base and 5 bases, there was a span of 17 bases. The CDR3 protein is CASSQVLRGSLYGYTF. CDR3 sequence (DNA): TGTGCCAGCAGCCAAGTGTTGCGGGGGAGTTTATATGGCTACACCTTC.

The chain links TRBV10-1 to TRBJ1-1; 8 bases line up with TRBD1. Trimming took 4 bases from V and 1 from J; bases not matched to a gene: 8. CDR3 length: 16 residues. The germline gives CDR1 WNHNN, CDR2 SYGVQD (reference sequence). CDR3 sequence (DNA): TGCGCCAGCAGTGCTGGACAGGGAAGGGGGAACACTGAAGCTTTCTTT. It codes for CASSAGQGRGNTEAFF.

The J gene is TRBJ2-5, the V gene TRBV11-3, with D perhaps matching TRBD2 (6 bases). Per the germline V gene, CDR1 is SGHNT and CDR2 is YENEEA. V gave up 7 bases and J gave up 5 bases, with 17 bases separating them. The CDR3 contains 14 residues. The CDR3 DNA follows: TGTGCCAGCACCCGCTCCGGGAGTGGGGAGACCCAGTACTTC. It encodes CASTRSGSGETQYF.

This chain uses TRBV5-4 with TRBJ1-2; 9 bases are shared with TRBD1. Germline V gene data show CDR1 as SGHNT and CDR2 as YYREEE (reference sequence). The length of the CDR3 is 15 residues. Losses at the gene ends were 5 bases for V and 8 bases for J; bases not matched to a gene: 13. The CDR3 nucleotides read TGTGCCAGCAGATCCGGGACAGGGTCCAGCTGGGGCTACACCTTC. This sequence encodes CASRSGTGSSWGYTF.

V gene TRBV20-1 combines with J gene TRBJ2-1, with D unresolved. V lost 4 bases and J lost 3, with 1 base in between. The CDR3 loop spans 10 amino acids. Looked up from germline, CDR1 is DFQATT and CDR2 is SNEGSKA (reference sequence). Here the CDR3 DNA reads TGCAGTGCTATCTACAATGAGCAGTTCTTC. Amino acid sequence: CSAIYNEQFF.

The J gene is TRBJ1-2, the V gene TRBV11-2, with no clear D. CDR1 is SGHAT and CDR2 is FQNNGV in the germline V gene. The CDR3 contains 14 residues. V lost 2 bases and J lost 0, with 7 bases in between. This chain's CDR3 is CASSLFTANYGYTF. Here the CDR3 DNA reads TGTGCCAGCAGCTTATTCACAGCTAACTATGGCTACACCTTC.

The V gene is TRBV19, the J gene TRBJ1-2; TRBD1 agrees at 7 bases. This CDR3 region has 13 residues. V shed 5 bases, J shed 4 bases, and the junction held 4 bases outside the gene matches. Germline values: CDR1 LNHDA, CDR2 SQIVND (reference sequence). The CDR3 DNA sequence: TGTGCCAGTAGTGGGACAGAAATCTATGGCTACACCTTC. Its translation: CASSGTEIYGYTF.